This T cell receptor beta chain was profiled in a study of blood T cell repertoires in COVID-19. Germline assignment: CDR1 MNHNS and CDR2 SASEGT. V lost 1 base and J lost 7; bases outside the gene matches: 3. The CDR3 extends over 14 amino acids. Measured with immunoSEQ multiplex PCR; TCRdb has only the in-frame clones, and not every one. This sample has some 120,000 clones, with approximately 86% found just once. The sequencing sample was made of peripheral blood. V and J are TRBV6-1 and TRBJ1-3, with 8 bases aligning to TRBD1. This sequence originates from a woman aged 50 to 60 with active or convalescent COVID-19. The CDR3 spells CASSEDRGWNTIYF. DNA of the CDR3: TGTGCCAGCAGTGAAGACAGGGGGTGGAACACCATATATTTT.